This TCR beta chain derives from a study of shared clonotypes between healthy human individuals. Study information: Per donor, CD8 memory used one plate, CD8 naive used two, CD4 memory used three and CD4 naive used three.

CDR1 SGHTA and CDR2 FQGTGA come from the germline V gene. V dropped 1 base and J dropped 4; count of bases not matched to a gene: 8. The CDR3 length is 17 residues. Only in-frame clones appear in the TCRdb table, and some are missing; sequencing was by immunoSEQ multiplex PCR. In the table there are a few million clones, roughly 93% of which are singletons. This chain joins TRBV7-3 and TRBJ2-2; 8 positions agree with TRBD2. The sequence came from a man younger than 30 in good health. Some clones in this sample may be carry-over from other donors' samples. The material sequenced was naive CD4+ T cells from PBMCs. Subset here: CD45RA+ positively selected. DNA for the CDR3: TGTGCCAGCAGCTTAAGCCCCGGGACTAGGGGCACCGGGGAGCTGTTTTTT. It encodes CASSLSPGTRGTGELFF.